Listed below are T cell receptor beta chains from one sample, sequenced in a study of T cells expressing NK-cell markers. TCRdb re-called the 5' RACE reads, yielding one record per CDR3 amino acid sequence without DNA. This sample's table reports about 380,000 distinct CDR3 sequences. The specimen was blood T cells: a sorted CD56 or NKG2C T cell subset, CD4+ or CD8+ T cells, or bulk PBMC T cells (not recorded which). The receptors were gathered from a man aged 18-70 years in good health. CDR3s include the opening cysteine and the closing phenylalanine or tryptophan.

J gene: TRBJ2-1; V gene: TRBV14; CDR3 protein: CASSRGWGTQSNEQFF
J gene: TRBJ1-2; V gene: TRBV12-3/TRBV12-4; CDR3 protein: CASSSGGTYGYTF
J gene: TRBJ1-4; V gene: TRBV20-1; CDR3 protein: CSAPNRAGPNEKLFF
J gene: TRBJ2-1; V gene: TRBV21-1; CDR3 protein: CASSKSSLGGADDEQFF
J gene: TRBJ2-3; V gene: TRBV12-3/TRBV12-4; CDR3 protein: CASSSWMGGPGDTQYF
J gene: TRBJ1-2; V gene: TRBV7-9; CDR3 protein: CASSSAGGTNGYTF
J gene: TRBJ2-7; V gene: TRBV12-3/TRBV12-4; CDR3 protein: CASTLSTVEQYF
J gene: TRBJ2-5; V gene: TRBV6-1; CDR3 protein: CASSRTGGRETQYF
J gene: TRBJ2-1; V gene: TRBV7-9; CDR3 protein: CASSPIWTGLDEQFF
J gene: TRBJ1-2; V gene: TRBV19; CDR3 protein: CASSMRWDRNYGYTF
J gene: TRBJ1-6; V gene: TRBV15; CDR3 protein: CATSSRSGQFSSPLHF
J gene: TRBJ2-1; V gene: TRBV5-5; CDR3 protein: CASSYGTSGWGEQFF
J gene: TRBJ2-3; V gene: TRBV12-3/TRBV12-4; CDR3 protein: CASSLRGQSTDTQYF
J gene: TRBJ1-2; V gene: TRBV7-9; CDR3 protein: CASSLAGGDGYTF
J gene: TRBJ2-6; V gene: TRBV28; CDR3 protein: CASTSRGPGANVLTF
J gene: TRBJ2-5; V gene: TRBV5-1; CDR3 protein: CASSSTRLETQYF
J gene: TRBJ2-5; V gene: TRBV4-2; CDR3 protein: CASSQDTGTSGQETQYF
J gene: TRBJ2-1; V gene: TRBV7-8; CDR3 protein: CASSYTTGRKLDEQFF
J gene: TRBJ1-2; V gene: TRBV3-1; CDR3 protein: CASSQGLQSNYGYTF
J gene: TRBJ2-2; V gene: TRBV20-1; CDR3 protein: CSARNLAGRHTGELFF
J gene: TRBJ2-1; V gene: TRBV19; CDR3 protein: CASTYRQGKILGAYNEQFF